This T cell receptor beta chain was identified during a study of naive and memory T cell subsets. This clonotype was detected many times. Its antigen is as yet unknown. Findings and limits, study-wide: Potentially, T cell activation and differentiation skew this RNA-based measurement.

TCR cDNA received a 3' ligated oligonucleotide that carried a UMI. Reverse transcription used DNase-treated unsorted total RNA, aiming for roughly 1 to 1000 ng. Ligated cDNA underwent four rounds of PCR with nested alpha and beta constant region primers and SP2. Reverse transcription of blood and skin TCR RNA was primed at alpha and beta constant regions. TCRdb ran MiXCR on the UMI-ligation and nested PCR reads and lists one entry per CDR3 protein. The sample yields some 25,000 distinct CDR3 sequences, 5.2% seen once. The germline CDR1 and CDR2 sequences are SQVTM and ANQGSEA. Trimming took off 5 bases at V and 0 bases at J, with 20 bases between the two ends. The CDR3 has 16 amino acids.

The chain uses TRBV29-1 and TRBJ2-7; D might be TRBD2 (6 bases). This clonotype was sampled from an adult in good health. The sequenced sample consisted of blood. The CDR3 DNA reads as TGCAGCGTTCGCTCATTAACTAGCTCCCCCTCCTACGAGCAGTACTTC. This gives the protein CSVRSLTSSPSYEQYF.